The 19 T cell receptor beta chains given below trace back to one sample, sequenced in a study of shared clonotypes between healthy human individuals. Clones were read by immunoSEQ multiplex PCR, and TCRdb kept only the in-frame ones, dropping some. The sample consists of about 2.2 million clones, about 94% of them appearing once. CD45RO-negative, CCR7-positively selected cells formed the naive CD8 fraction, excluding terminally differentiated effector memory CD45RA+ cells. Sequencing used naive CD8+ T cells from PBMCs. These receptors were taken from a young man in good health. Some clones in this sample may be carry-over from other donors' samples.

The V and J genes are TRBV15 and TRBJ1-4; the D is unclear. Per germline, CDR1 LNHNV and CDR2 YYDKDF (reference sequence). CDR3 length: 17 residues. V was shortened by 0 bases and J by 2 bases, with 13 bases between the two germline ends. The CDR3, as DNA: TGTGCCACCAGCAGAGATTTTAGCGCCGGGACTAATGAAAAACTGTTTTTT. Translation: CATSRDFSAGTNEKLFF.

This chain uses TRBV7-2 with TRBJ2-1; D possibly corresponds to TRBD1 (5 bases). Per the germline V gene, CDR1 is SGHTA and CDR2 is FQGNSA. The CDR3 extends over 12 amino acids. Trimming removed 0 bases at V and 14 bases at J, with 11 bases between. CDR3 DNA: TGTGCCAGCAGCTTAGCAGGGGCGGAAGAGTTCTTC. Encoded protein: CASSLAGAEEFF.

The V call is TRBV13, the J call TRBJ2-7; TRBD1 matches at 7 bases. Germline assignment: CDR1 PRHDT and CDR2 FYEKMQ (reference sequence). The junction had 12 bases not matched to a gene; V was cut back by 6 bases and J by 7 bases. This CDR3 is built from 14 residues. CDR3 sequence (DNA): TGTGCCAGCAGTCTACCGGGACAGCATAGTGAGCAGTACTTC. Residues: CASSLPGQHSEQYF.

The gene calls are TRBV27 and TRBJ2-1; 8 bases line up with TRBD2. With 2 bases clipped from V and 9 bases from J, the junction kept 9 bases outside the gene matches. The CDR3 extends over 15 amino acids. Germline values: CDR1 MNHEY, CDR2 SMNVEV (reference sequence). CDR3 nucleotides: TGTGCCAGCAGTTTACAGCGGGAGATTCACGGTGAGCAGTTCTTC. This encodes CASSLQREIHGEQFF.

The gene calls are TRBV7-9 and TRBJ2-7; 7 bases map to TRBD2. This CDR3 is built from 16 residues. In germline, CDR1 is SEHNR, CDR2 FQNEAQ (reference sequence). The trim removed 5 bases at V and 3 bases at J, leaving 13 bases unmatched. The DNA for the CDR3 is TGTGCCAGCAGCGGGCAGACGGGCGGGAGTGGCTACGAGCAGTACTTC. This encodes CASSGQTGGSGYEQYF.

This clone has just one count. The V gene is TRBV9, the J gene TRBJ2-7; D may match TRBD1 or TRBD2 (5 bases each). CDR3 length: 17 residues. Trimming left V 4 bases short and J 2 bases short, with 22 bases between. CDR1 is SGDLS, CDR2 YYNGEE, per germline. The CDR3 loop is CASSKQGAGLLTYEQYF. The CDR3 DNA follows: TGTGCCAGCAGCAAGCAGGGTGCGGGCCTCCTTACCTACGAGCAGTACTTC.

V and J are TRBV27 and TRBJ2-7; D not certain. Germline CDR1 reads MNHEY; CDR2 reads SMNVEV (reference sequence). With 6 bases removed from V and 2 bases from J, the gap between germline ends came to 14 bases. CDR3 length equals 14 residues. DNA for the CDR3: TGTGCCAGCAGCTTACAGTTTTTCGCCTACGAGCAGTACTTC. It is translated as CASSLQFFAYEQYF.

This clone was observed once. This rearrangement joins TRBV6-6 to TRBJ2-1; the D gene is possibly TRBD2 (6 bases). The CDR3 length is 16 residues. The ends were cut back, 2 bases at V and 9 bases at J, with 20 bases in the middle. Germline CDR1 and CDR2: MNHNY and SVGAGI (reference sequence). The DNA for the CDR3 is TGTGCCAGCAGTTACGGAGGCCAGACTAGGGGTAGTGAGCAGTTCTTC. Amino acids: CASSYGGQTRGSEQFF.

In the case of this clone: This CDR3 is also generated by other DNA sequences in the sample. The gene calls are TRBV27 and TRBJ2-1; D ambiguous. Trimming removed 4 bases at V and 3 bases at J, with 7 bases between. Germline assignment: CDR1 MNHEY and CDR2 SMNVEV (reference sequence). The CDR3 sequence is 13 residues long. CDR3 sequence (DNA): TGTGCCAGCAGTTCAACTAACTACAATGAGCAGTTCTTC. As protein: CASSSTNYNEQFF.

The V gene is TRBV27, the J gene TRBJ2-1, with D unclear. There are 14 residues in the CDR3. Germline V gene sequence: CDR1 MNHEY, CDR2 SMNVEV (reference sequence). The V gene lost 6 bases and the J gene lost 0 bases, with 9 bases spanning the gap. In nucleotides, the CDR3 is TGTGCCAGCAGCGACTTTAGCTCCTACAATGAGCAGTTCTTC. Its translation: CASSDFSSYNEQFF.

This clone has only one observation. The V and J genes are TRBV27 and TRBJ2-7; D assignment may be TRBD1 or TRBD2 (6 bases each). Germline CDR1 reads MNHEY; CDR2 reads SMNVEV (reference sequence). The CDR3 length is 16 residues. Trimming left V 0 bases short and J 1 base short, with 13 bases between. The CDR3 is CASSLSPGALSYEQYF. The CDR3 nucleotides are TGTGCCAGCAGTTTATCTCCGGGGGCGCTTTCCTACGAGCAGTACTTC.

The CDR3, as DNA: TGTGCCAGCAGCTTAGACTACGGTAGCACAGATACGCAGTATTTT. This gives the protein CASSLDYGSTDTQYF. The V gene is TRBV11-2, the J gene TRBJ2-3, with unresolved D. CDR3 length: 15 amino acids. Trimming removed 0 bases at V and 0 bases at J, with 7 bases between. CDR1 SGHAT and CDR2 FQNNGV come from the germline V gene.

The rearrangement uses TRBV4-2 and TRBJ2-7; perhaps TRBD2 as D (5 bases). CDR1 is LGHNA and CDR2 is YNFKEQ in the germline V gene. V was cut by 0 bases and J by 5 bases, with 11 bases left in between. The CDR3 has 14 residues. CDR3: CASSQDLGVDEQYF. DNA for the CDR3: TGTGCCAGCAGCCAAGACCTGGGAGTAGACGAGCAGTACTTC.

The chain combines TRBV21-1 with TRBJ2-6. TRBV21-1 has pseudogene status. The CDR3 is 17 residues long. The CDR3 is CASSKEGSLSGANVLTF. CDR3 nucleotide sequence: TGTGCCAGCAGCAAAGAGGGCAGTCTATCTGGGGCCAACGTCCTGACTTTC.

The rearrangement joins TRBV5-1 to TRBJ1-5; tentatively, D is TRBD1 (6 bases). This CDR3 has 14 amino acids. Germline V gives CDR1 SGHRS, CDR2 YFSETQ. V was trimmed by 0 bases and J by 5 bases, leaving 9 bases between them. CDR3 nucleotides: TGCGCCAGCAGCTTGGGCACAGGGCATCAGCCCCAGCATTTT. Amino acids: CASSLGTGHQPQHF.

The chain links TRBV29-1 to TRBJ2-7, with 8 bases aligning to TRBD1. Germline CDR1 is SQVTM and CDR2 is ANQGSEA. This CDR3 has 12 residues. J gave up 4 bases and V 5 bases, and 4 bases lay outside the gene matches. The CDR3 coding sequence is TGCAGCGTTCGACAGGGGTGGTACGAGCAGTACTTC. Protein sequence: CSVRQGWYEQYF.

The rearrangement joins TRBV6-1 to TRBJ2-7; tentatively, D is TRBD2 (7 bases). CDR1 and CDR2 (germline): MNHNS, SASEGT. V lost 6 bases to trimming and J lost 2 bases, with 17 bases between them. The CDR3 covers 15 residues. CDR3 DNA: TGTGCCAGCAGGGCGGGGGCTTTCCTAGCCTACGAGCAGTACTTC. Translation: CASRAGAFLAYEQYF.

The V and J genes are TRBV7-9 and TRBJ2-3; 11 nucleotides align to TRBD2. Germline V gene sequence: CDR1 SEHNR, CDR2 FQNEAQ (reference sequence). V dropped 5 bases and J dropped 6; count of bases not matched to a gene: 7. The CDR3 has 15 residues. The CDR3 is CASSPIAGGGDTQYF. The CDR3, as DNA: TGTGCCAGCAGCCCCATAGCGGGAGGGGGGGATACGCAGTATTTT.

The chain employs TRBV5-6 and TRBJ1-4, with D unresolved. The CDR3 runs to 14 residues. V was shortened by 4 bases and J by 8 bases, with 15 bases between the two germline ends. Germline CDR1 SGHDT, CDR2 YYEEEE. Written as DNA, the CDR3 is TGTGCCAGCAGCCCCTCGGACGGGCCAGAAAAACTGTTTTTT. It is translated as CASSPSDGPEKLFF. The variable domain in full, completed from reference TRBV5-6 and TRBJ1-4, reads DAGVTQSPTHLIKTRGQQVTLRCSPKSGHDTVSWYQQALGQGPQFIFQYYEEEERQRGNFPDRFSGHQFPNYSSELNVNALLLGDSALYLCASSPSDGPEKLFFGSGTQLSVL.